These 23 T cell receptor beta chains originate from one sample sequenced in a study of blood T cell repertoires in COVID-19. Profiling relied on immunoSEQ multiplex PCR, and the TCRdb table lists in-frame clones only, not all of them. Here the sample spans some 180,000 clones, 75% to 85% being singletons. Material: peripheral blood. These receptors came from a woman in her forties with COVID-19, enrolled during active disease.

The J gene is TRBJ2-7, the V gene TRBV6-1, with 10 bases lining up with TRBD2. The V and J ends lost 1 base and 3 bases, in that order; junction bases with no gene match: 3. The CDR3 totals 15 residues. CDR1 is MNHNS, CDR2 SASEGT, per germline. The DNA for the CDR3 is TGTGCCAGCAGTGAAGGGGGACTAGCGAGCTACGAGCAGTACTTC. It translates to CASSEGGLASYEQYF.

The chain has TRBV4-2 and TRBJ2-3; 9 nucleotides align to TRBD1. CDR1 and CDR2 (germline): LGHNA, YNFKEQ. The CDR3 runs 14 residues. V shed 5 bases, J shed 3 bases, and the junction held 3 bases outside the gene matches. The CDR3 DNA is TGTGCCAGCAGCTCTGACAGGGGGACAGATACGCAGTATTTT. Translated: CASSSDRGTDTQYF.

This clone came up once. The junction shows a germline mismatch at one end, possibly a read error. V and J are TRBV2 and TRBJ2-7; D remains unclear. Germline CDR1 SNHLY, CDR2 FYNNEI. The CDR3 is made up of 14 amino acids. The CDR3 region is CASTEGWMENEQYF. DNA of the CDR3: TGTGCCAGCACTGAAGGCTGGATGGAGAACGAGCAGTACTTC.

CDR3 sequence: CASSQDALAGVRAKNIQYF. The CDR3 coding sequence is TGTGCCAGCAGCCAAGATGCCCTAGCGGGAGTTCGAGCCAAAAACATTCAGTACTTC. The chain combines TRBV4-2 with TRBJ2-4; 10 nucleotides align to TRBD2. The length of the CDR3 is 19 residues. Trimming removed 0 bases from V and 0 bases from J; junction bases left unmatched: 8. The germline V gene has CDR1 LGHNA and CDR2 YNFKEQ.

The V and J genes are TRBV10-3 and TRBJ2-2, with D possibly matching TRBD2 (6 bases). The CDR3 totals 19 residues. Germline CDR1 is ENHRY and CDR2 is SYGVKD. The V gene lost 4 bases and the J gene lost 5 bases, with 26 bases spanning the gap. The CDR3 sequence: CAISVVGRTLNGGTGELFF. The DNA of the CDR3 is TGTGCCATCAGTGTGGTCGGGAGAACCCTTAACGGGGGAACCGGGGAGCTGTTTTTT.

Many counts were recorded for this clone. CDR3 bases: TGTGCCAGCAGTTTATATCCGGGACAGGGTTCACCCCTCCACTTT. It translates to CASSLYPGQGSPLHF. The genes are TRBV27 and TRBJ1-6, with 9 positions matching TRBD1. This CDR3 has 15 amino acids. V shed 1 base, J shed 9 bases, and the junction held 4 bases outside the gene matches. Per the germline V gene, CDR1 is MNHEY and CDR2 is SMNVEV (reference sequence).

The chain is built from TRBV5-5 and TRBJ1-5; unclear D gene. Trimming left V 4 bases short and J 7 bases short, with 15 bases between. CDR3 size: 14 residues. The germline gives CDR1 SGHKS, CDR2 YYEKEE (reference sequence). CDR3 sequence (DNA): TGTGCCAGCAGCGATCTCTCAACTCGCCAGCCCCAGCATTTT. This codes for CASSDLSTRQPQHF.

V gene TRBV12-3 or TRBV12-4 combines with J gene TRBJ2-5, with D uncertain. The CDR3 covers 11 residues. Trimming removed 3 bases from V and 5 bases from J, with 4 bases in between. CDR3 sequence reads: CASSFAETQYF. The CDR3 region has the DNA TGTGCCAGCAGTTTTGCGGAGACCCAGTACTTC.

The rearrangement uses TRBV19 and TRBJ2-5; the match to TRBD2 covers 8 bases. V shed 1 base and J 2 bases; nucleotides not matched to a gene: 6. Germline loops: CDR1 LNHDA, CDR2 SQIVND (reference sequence). This CDR3 is 16 amino acids long. CDR3 coding DNA: TGTGCCAGTAGTATAGCCACTAGCGGCAAACAAGAGACCCAGTACTTC. It encodes CASSIATSGKQETQYF.

The chain recombines TRBV7-2 with TRBJ2-1; 7 bases agree with TRBD1. With 4 bases clipped from V and 8 bases from J, the junction kept 8 bases outside the gene matches. Looked up from germline, CDR1 is SGHTA and CDR2 is FQGNSA. The CDR3 runs 14 residues. The CDR3 loop reads CASSSDREVHEQFF. The CDR3 DNA reads as TGTGCCAGCAGCTCCGACAGGGAAGTCCATGAGCAGTTCTTC.

In its sample, this clone was seen a few times. The genes are TRBV29-1 and TRBJ1-1; 8 bases match TRBD1. CDR1 is SQVTM, CDR2 ANQGSEA, per germline. V was pared by 8 bases and J by 3 bases, with 5 bases of the junction left unmatched. This CDR3 comprises 12 residues. As DNA, the CDR3 is TGCAGCATCCTGGACAGGGACACTGAAGCTTTCTTT. Its protein product is CSILDRDTEAFF.

The chain recombines TRBV3-1 (or the pseudogene TRBV3-2) with TRBJ2-7; D gene uncertain. The CDR3 consists of 15 residues. Trimming took 2 bases from V and 3 from J, leaving 14 bases between them. Germline CDR1 reads LGHDT; CDR2 reads YNNKEL (reference sequence). CDR3 DNA: TGTGCCAGCAGCCAACCTTTCTTATCCTTCTACGAGCAGTACTTC. Its translation is CASSQPFLSFYEQYF.

The gene calls are TRBV5-4 and TRBJ1-2; no clear D gene. CDR1 is SGHNT and CDR2 is YYREEE in the germline V gene (reference sequence). The CDR3 length is 15 residues. V dropped 7 bases and J dropped 4 bases, with 20 bases sitting between them. The CDR3 here is CASFRGSSFTYGYTF. The CDR3 region has the DNA TGTGCCAGCTTCCGAGGGTCCTCATTTACCTATGGCTACACCTTC.

Only a few counts were recorded for this clone. The rearrangement uses TRBV7-9 and TRBJ1-1; 7 nucleotides match TRBD1. The CDR3 is 12 amino acids. V dropped 5 bases and J dropped 8; count of bases not matched to a gene: 5. Germline-derived CDR1 and CDR2 are SEHNR and FQNEAQ (reference sequence). CDR3 nucleotide sequence: TGTGCCAGCAGCATGGACAGGATAGAAGCTTTCTTT. This codes for CASSMDRIEAFF.

The rearrangement uses TRBV7-3 and TRBJ2-1; 9 positions match TRBD1. The ends lost 4 bases at V and 7 bases at J; junction bases unmatched: 2. The CDR3 contains 13 residues. Germline loops: CDR1 SGHTA, CDR2 FQGTGA. CDR3 nucleotide sequence: TGTGCCAGCAGCTCTGGACAGGGGAATGAGCAGTTCTTC. Protein product: CASSSGQGNEQFF.

The V gene is TRBV6-2 or TRBV6-3, the J gene TRBJ2-3, with 10 positions matching TRBD2. The CDR3 runs 18 residues. With V trimmed by 0 bases and J by 1 base, 7 bases remained unmatched. Per the germline V gene, CDR1 is MNHEY and CDR2 is SVGEGT. The chain's CDR3 is CASSYSSGRIVGTDTQYF. CDR3 sequence (DNA): TGTGCCAGCAGTTACTCTAGCGGGAGGATTGTGGGCACAGATACGCAGTATTTT.

This chain uses TRBV14 with TRBJ1-6; possible D gene TRBD1, 6 bases. The CDR3 covers 14 residues. V was cut by 0 bases and J by 10 bases, with 10 bases left in between. The germline gives CDR1 SGHDN, CDR2 FVKESK. The DNA of the CDR3 is TGTGCCAGCAGCCAAGAAACAGGGAGATCACCCCTCCACTTT. This translates into CASSQETGRSPLHF.

The chain recombines TRBV7-2 with TRBJ2-3; 8 nucleotides agree with TRBD2. Germline V gene data show CDR1 as SGHTA and CDR2 as FQGNSA. J was trimmed by 5 bases and V by 5 bases; bases with no gene match: 12. CDR3 length: 16 amino acids. Written as DNA, the CDR3 is TGTGCCAGCAGCGAATTGAATAGCGGGGTGGGAGATACGCAGTATTTT. Protein product: CASSELNSGVGDTQYF.

This clone has a handful of counts. The chain uses TRBV30 and TRBJ1-1, with a tentative D call TRBD1 (6 bases). V was clipped by 1 base and J by 8 bases, with 11 bases between them. The germline V gene encodes CDR1 GTSNPN and CDR2 SVGIG (reference sequence). The CDR3 is made up of 12 amino acids. CDR3 in amino acids: CAWSEGTHEAFF. DNA of the CDR3: TGTGCCTGGAGTGAAGGGACACACGAAGCTTTCTTT.

The sample holds one count of this clone. J is TRBJ2-7 and V is TRBV19; TRBD1 agrees at 11 bases. With V trimmed by 7 bases and J by 1 base, 6 bases remained unmatched. The germline CDR1 and CDR2 sequences are LNHDA and SQIVND (reference sequence). The CDR3 is 15 amino acids. CDR3 coding DNA: TGTGCCAGTACCCCGGGACAGGGGGAGTCCTACGAGCAGTACTTC. It is translated as CASTPGQGESYEQYF.

This chain joins TRBV19 and TRBJ1-5; D remains ambiguous. The CDR3 contains 15 residues. The V end lost 3 bases, the J end lost 0 bases, and 9 bases lay between the germline ends. Germline V gives CDR1 LNHDA, CDR2 SQIVND (reference sequence). The CDR3 nucleotides read TGTGCCAGTAGTATCGCGGATTATAGCAATCAGCCCCAGCATTTT. It translates to CASSIADYSNQPQHF.

The chain recombines TRBV7-9 with TRBJ2-7, with a possible D match to TRBD2 (6 bases). The CDR3 consists of 14 residues. Germline V gene data show CDR1 as SEHNR and CDR2 as FQNEAQ (reference sequence). V lost 5 bases to trimming and J lost 7 bases, with 18 bases between them. Here the CDR3 reads CASSPPTRLGEQYF. CDR3 sequence (DNA): TGTGCCAGCAGCCCCCCGACTAGATTGGGGGAGCAGTACTTC.

The V gene is TRBV6-5, the J gene TRBJ1-2, with 7 bases fitting TRBD1. The CDR3 sequence is 15 residues long. V was clipped by 0 bases and J by 3 bases; unmatched bases: 4. Per the germline V gene, CDR1 is MNHEY and CDR2 is SVGAGI. For the CDR3, the DNA is TGTGCCAGCAGTTACTCGGTGACAGGGCACTATGGCTACACCTTC. It encodes CASSYSVTGHYGYTF.